These 12 T cell receptor beta chains were all obtained from the same sample, sequenced in a study of brain metastases from non-small cell lung cancer (dated by TCRdb to 2018 to 2020). The library was obtained by the immunoSEQ multiplex PCR assay. Not all clones reach the TCRdb copy of this immuneACCESS table, which keeps in-frame sequences only. Checked studies attribute under half of the gap to unresolved V genes and leave the rest unexplained. The sample yields roughly 8,300 clones; roughly 80% were counted once. The ten top clones hold roughly 4% of the sample. The specimen was primary lung tumor tissue. Taken with the paper, the label for cell subset or site translates to: primary lung tumor paired with brain metastasis. The receptors originated from a donor at least 40 years old with non-small cell lung cancer.

The V gene is TRBV6-2 or TRBV6-3, the J gene TRBJ1-2; D remains unclear. V dropped 4 bases and J dropped 2 bases, with 8 bases sitting between them. CDR1 and CDR2 from the germline V gene are MNHEY and SVGEGT. This CDR3 spans 13 amino acids. This CDR3 is CASSSTRNYGYTF. CDR3 sequence (DNA): TGTGCCAGCAGTTCCACCAGAAACTATGGCTACACCTTC.

V usage is TRBV7-6 and J usage is TRBJ1-5; 10 bases align to TRBD1. The CDR3 sequence is 15 residues long. The V gene's germline CDR1 is SGHVS and CDR2 FNYEAQ. Trimming cost V 4 bases and J 2 bases; bases outside gene matches: 2. CDR3 DNA: TGTGCCAGCAGCTCGGGGACAGGGGGCAATCAGCCCCAGCATTTT. Translating it yields CASSSGTGGNQPQHF.

The chain carries TRBV12-3 or TRBV12-4 and TRBJ2-1; TRBD1 might be the D (6 bases). This CDR3 has 13 amino acids. V was pared by 6 bases and J by 12 bases, with 18 bases between. This CDR3 is CASSRIRGGGQFF. DNA of the CDR3: TGTGCCAGCAGCCGAATCAGGGGTGGAGGGCAGTTCTTC.

For this clone: The junction and the germline gene differ at one end; a read error may be behind it. V gene TRBV5-1 combines with J gene TRBJ1-1; D not resolved. In germline, CDR1 is SGHRS, CDR2 YFSETQ. The CDR3 is 14 amino acids. CDR3 amino acids: CASSFLGPNTEVFF. The CDR3 DNA sequence: TGCGCCAGCAGCTTCCTGGGTCCGAACACTGAAGTTTTCTTT.

The genes are TRBV5-1 and TRBJ1-3; no firm D call. Trimming took 0 bases from V and 0 from J, leaving 7 bases between them. The CDR3 covers 15 residues. Germline V gives CDR1 SGHRS, CDR2 YFSETQ. CDR3 coding DNA: TGCGCCAGCAGCTTGGTGGATCCCTCTGGAAACACCATATATTTT. Protein sequence: CASSLVDPSGNTIYF.

In the case of this clone: The junction shows a germline mismatch at one end, possibly a read error. This rearrangement joins TRBV29-1 to TRBJ1-1, with 7 bases lining up with TRBD1. The CDR3 is 18 amino acids. Per germline, CDR1 SQVTM and CDR2 ANQGSEA. In DNA, the CDR3 is TGCAGCGCTGAATGTGGGGATAGGGACAGAACTATGAACACTGAAGCTTTCTTT. This sequence encodes CSAECGDRDRTMNTEAFF.

This chain connects TRBV27 to TRBJ2-7, with D tentatively TRBD1 (5 bases). This CDR3 is 13 amino acids long. Germline V gives CDR1 MNHEY, CDR2 SMNVEV (reference sequence). The V gene lost 4 bases and the J gene lost 1 base, with 8 bases spanning the gap. DNA for the CDR3: TGTGCCAGCAGTTCGACAGCGTCCTACGAGCAGTACTTC. Encoded protein: CASSSTASYEQYF.

J is TRBJ1-3 and V is TRBV6-5; 10 nucleotides agree with TRBD1. After removal of 0 bases from V and 5 bases from J, the junction contained 4 bases not matched to a gene. This CDR3 has 16 residues. The germline V gene encodes CDR1 MNHEY and CDR2 SVGAGI. CDR3 bases: TGTGCCAGCAGTTACTCTGGGACAGGGGCTAGAAACACCATATATTTT. This gives the protein CASSYSGTGARNTIYF.

The CDR3 here is CASSKREGGGFSTDTQYF. In DNA form, the CDR3 reads TGTGCCAGCAGTAAACGGGAGGGCGGGGGCTTCAGCACAGATACGCAGTATTTT. This chain joins TRBV2 and TRBJ2-3; TRBD2 aligns across 8 bases. CDR3 length equals 18 residues. The germline CDR1 and CDR2 sequences are SNHLY and FYNNEI. J gave up 0 bases and V 5 bases, and 13 bases lay outside the gene matches.

CDR3 region: CASSLSDYEQYF. The CDR3 DNA reads TGTGCCAGCAGTTTATCCGACTACGAGCAGTACTTC. This sequence joins TRBV28 and TRBJ2-7; D is unresolved. The length of the CDR3 is 12 residues. Germline CDR1 is MDHEN and CDR2 is SYDVKM. Between the trimmed V and J ends, which lost 1 base and 3 bases, there was a span of 4 bases.

This sequence joins TRBV18 and TRBJ2-6; the D is unclear. The ends were cut back, 2 bases at V and 2 bases at J, with 4 bases in the middle. The CDR3 spans 14 residues. Germline V CDR1 and CDR2: KGHSH, LQKENI. The CDR3 loop is CASSPEPGANVLTF. The CDR3, as DNA: TGTGCCAGCTCACCAGAACCTGGGGCCAACGTCCTGACTTTC.

J is TRBJ2-3 and V is TRBV7-2, with 7 bases aligning to TRBD2. Unmatched junction bases numbered 10, after V lost 5 bases and J lost 2 bases. Germline V gene lookup returns CDR1 SGHTA and CDR2 FQGNSA. The CDR3 contains 16 residues. The CDR3 DNA is TGTGCCAGCAGCCCAAGAGGGCGGGGGTCCACAGATACGCAGTATTTT. Translating it yields CASSPRGRGSTDTQYF.